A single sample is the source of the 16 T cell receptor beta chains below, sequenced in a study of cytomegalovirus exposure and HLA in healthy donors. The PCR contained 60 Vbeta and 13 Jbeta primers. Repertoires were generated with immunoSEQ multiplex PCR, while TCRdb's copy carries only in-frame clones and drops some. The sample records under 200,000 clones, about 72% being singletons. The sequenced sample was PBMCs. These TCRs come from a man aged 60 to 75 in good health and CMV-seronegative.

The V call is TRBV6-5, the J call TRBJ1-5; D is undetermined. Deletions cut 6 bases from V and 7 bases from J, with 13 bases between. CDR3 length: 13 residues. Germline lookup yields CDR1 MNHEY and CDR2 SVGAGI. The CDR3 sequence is CASSQTGRQPQHF. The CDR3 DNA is TGTGCCAGCAGCCAAACGGGAAGGCAGCCCCAGCATTTT.

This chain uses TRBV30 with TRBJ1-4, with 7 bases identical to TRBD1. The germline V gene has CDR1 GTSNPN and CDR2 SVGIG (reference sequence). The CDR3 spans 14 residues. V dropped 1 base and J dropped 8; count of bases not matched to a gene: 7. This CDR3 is CAWSGDSGSEKLFF. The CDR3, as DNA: TGTGCCTGGAGTGGGGACAGCGGTTCGGAAAAACTGTTTTTT.

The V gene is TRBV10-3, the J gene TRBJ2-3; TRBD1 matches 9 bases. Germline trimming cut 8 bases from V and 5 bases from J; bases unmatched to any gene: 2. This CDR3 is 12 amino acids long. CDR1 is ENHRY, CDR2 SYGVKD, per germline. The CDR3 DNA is TGTGCCATCCAGACAGGGGGAGATACGCAGTATTTT. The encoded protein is CAIQTGGDTQYF.

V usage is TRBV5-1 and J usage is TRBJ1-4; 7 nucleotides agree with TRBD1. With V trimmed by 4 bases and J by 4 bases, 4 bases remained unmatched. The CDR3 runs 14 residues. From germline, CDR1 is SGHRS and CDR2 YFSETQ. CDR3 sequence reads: CASSVTGNNEKLFF. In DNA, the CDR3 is TGCGCCAGCAGCGTGACAGGGAATAATGAAAAACTGTTTTTT.

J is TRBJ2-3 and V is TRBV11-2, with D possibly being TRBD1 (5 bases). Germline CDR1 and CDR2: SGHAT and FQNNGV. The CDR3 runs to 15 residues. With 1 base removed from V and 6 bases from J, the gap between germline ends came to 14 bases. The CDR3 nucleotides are TGTGCCAGCAGCTTAGTCGACAGAGTCGGGGATACGCAGTATTTT. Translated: CASSLVDRVGDTQYF.

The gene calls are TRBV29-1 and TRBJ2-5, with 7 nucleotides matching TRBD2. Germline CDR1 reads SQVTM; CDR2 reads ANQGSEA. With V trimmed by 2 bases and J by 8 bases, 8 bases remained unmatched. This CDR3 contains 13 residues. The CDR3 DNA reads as TGCAGCGTTGAAAGCGGGGTTGGGTTTACCCAGTACTTC. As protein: CSVESGVGFTQYF.

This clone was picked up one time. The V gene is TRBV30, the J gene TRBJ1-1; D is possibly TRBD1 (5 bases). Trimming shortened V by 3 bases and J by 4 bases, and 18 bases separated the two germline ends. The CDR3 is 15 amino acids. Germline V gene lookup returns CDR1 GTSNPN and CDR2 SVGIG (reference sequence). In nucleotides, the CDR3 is TGTGCCTGGAGGGTTCCCGGGGGAGGTGGCACTGAAGCTTTCTTT. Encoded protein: CAWRVPGGGGTEAFF.

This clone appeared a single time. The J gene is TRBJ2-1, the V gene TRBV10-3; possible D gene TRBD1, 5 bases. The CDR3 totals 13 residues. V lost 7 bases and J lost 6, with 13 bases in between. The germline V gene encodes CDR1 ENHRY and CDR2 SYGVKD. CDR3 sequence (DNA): TGTGCCATCAAGGGGCCACCCTCCAATGAGCAGTTCTTC. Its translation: CAIKGPPSNEQFF.

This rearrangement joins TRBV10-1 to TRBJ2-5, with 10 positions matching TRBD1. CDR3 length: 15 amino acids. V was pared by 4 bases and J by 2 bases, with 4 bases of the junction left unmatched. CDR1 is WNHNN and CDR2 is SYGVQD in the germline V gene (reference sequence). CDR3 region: CASSAGTGDQETQYF. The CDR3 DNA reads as TGCGCCAGCAGTGCCGGGACAGGGGATCAAGAGACCCAGTACTTC.

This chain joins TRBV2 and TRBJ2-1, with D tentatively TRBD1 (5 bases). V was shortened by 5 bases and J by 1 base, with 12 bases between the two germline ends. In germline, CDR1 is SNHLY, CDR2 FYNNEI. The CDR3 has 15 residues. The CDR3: CASSPQDMSYNEQFF. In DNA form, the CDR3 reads TGTGCCAGCAGTCCCCAGGACATGTCCTACAATGAGCAGTTCTTC.

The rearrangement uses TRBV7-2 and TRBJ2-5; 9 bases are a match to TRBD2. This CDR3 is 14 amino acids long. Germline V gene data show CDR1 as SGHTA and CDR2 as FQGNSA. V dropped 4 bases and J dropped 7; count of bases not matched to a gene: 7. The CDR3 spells CASSSSGTWGTQYF. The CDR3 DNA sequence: TGTGCCAGCAGCTCTAGCGGGACATGGGGGACCCAGTACTTC.

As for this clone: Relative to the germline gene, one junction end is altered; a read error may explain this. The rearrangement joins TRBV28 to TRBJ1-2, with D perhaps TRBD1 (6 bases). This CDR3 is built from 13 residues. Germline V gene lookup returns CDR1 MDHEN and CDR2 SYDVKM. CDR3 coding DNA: TGTGCCAGCAGATTATTACAGGGCTATGGCTACACCTTC. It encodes CASRLLQGYGYTF.

CDR3 bases: TGTGCCAGCAGCTTAGCGCGGGCCAATGAGCAGTTCTTC. Its protein product is CASSLARANEQFF. The V call is TRBV11-3, the J call TRBJ2-1; maybe TRBD2 (5 bases). Trimming stripped 1 base from V and 6 bases from J, with 7 bases between. The CDR3 runs 13 residues. CDR1 SGHNT and CDR2 YENEEA come from the germline V gene.

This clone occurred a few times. The CDR3 region has the DNA TGTGCCATCAGTGTAGGGACAAAAGAGACCCAGTACTTC. Its translation is CAISVGTKETQYF. The chain employs TRBV10-3 and TRBJ2-5; a possible D gene is TRBD1 (6 bases). Trimming stripped 4 bases from V and 3 bases from J, with 9 bases between. The CDR3 runs 13 residues. The germline CDR1 and CDR2 sequences are ENHRY and SYGVKD.

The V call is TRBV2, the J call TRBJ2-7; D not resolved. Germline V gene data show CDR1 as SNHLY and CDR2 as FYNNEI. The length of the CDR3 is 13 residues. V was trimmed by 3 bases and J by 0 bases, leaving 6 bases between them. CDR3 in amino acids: CASSDIASYEQYF. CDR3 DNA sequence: TGTGCCAGCAGTGACATAGCCTCCTACGAGCAGTACTTC.

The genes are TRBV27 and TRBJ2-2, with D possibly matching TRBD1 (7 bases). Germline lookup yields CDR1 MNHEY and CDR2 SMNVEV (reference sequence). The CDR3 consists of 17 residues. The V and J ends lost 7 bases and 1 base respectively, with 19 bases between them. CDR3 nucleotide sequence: TGTGCCAGCACCCCCAAGGGCGGGACAGTGAACACCGGGGAGCTGTTTTTT. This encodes CASTPKGGTVNTGELFF.